The 21 T cell receptor beta chains reported below all come from one sample, sequenced in a study of blood T cell repertoires in COVID-19. Only in-frame clones appear in the TCRdb table, and some are missing; sequencing was by immunoSEQ multiplex PCR. The sample has just under 250,000 clones, more than 75% seen once. Material for sequencing was peripheral blood. These TCRs come from a woman in her twenties or thirties who had recovered from COVID-19.

The chain couples TRBV3-1 (or the pseudogene TRBV3-2) to TRBJ1-1, with 7 bases matching TRBD1. The CDR3 runs 16 residues. V was pared by 4 bases and J by 1 base, with 9 bases of the junction left unmatched. Germline lookup yields CDR1 LGHDT and CDR2 YNNKEL (reference sequence). In DNA, the CDR3 is TGTGCCAGCAGCCGTCAACAGGGGTGGACGAACACTGAAGCTTTCTTT. Its translation: CASSRQQGWTNTEAFF.

This clone appeared a single time. The chain has TRBV5-4 and TRBJ1-2; 7 positions agree with TRBD1. The ends lost 3 bases at V and 4 bases at J; junction bases unmatched: 9. Germline lookup yields CDR1 SGHNT and CDR2 YYREEE (reference sequence). The CDR3 runs to 15 residues. The DNA of the CDR3 is TGTGCCAGCAGCTCCCGACAGGGCTTTTCCTATGGCTACACCTTC. Translating gives CASSSRQGFSYGYTF.

The gene calls are TRBV3-1 (or the pseudogene TRBV3-2) and TRBJ2-7; D gene ambiguous. There are 19 residues in the CDR3. Trimming left V 1 base short and J 3 bases short, with 25 bases between. CDR1 and CDR2 (germline): LGHDT, YNNKEL (reference sequence). The CDR3 reads CASSQGMASIMPRFYEQYF. CDR3 DNA sequence: TGTGCCAGCAGCCAAGGAATGGCCTCGATCATGCCCCGTTTCTACGAGCAGTACTTC.

This clone was found a few times. The chain employs TRBV7-9 and TRBJ1-4, with D tentatively TRBD1 (5 bases). This CDR3 contains 14 residues. Trimming shortened V by 6 bases and J by 0 bases, and 8 bases separated the two germline ends. CDR1 is SEHNR, CDR2 FQNEAQ, per germline (reference sequence). The CDR3 loop is CASSPGATNEKLFF. DNA for the CDR3: TGTGCCAGCAGTCCGGGGGCAACTAATGAAAAACTGTTTTTT. The full variable domain, in which reference TRBV7-9 and TRBJ1-4 provide the parts outside the CDR3, is DTGVSQNPRHKITKRGQNVTFRCDPISEHNRLYWYRQTLGQGPEFLTYFQNEAQLEKSRLLSDRFSAERPKGSFSTLEIQRTEQGDSAMYLCASSPGATNEKLFFGSGTQLSVL.

The V call is TRBV7-9, the J call TRBJ2-7, with 14 bases aligning to TRBD2. V trimming: 5 bases; J trimming: 5 bases; junction bases outside the gene matches: 11. This CDR3 spans 17 amino acids. The germline gives CDR1 SEHNR, CDR2 FQNEAQ (reference sequence). The chain's CDR3 is CASSPRGGLAGDNEQYF. For the CDR3, the DNA is TGTGCCAGCAGCCCCCGGGGGGGACTAGCGGGGGACAACGAGCAGTACTTC.

The chain recombines TRBV29-1 with TRBJ1-2; 8 nucleotides match TRBD1. The ends lost 3 bases at V and 8 bases at J; junction bases unmatched: 8. The length of the CDR3 is 13 residues. Germline CDR1 SQVTM, CDR2 ANQGSEA. The CDR3 spells CSVEGQGARGYTF. The CDR3 nucleotides read TGCAGCGTTGAGGGGCAGGGGGCAAGAGGCTACACCTTC.

V usage is TRBV20-1 and J usage is TRBJ2-3; no clear D. Deletions cut 3 bases from V and 5 bases from J, with 6 bases between. Germline V CDR1 and CDR2: DFQATT, SNEGSKA (reference sequence). There are 11 residues in the CDR3. The CDR3 region is CSARTVDTQYF. The CDR3 DNA sequence: TGCAGTGCTAGGACTGTAGATACGCAGTATTTT.

The chain recombines TRBV7-9 with TRBJ1-2, with TRBD1 identical over 8 bases. Trimming took 5 bases from V and 3 from J; bases not matched to a gene: 11. From germline, CDR1 is SEHNR and CDR2 FQNEAQ (reference sequence). The CDR3 contains 16 residues. DNA of the CDR3: TGTGCCAGCAGCATAGTATCAGGGGGCGAGTACTATGGCTACACCTTC. It is translated as CASSIVSGGEYYGYTF.

The chain uses TRBV27 and TRBJ1-2; 10 positions agree with TRBD1. The CDR3 runs 15 residues. CDR1 is MNHEY and CDR2 is SMNVEV in the germline V gene (reference sequence). V gave up 5 bases and J gave up 4 bases; unmatched junction bases: 7. As DNA, the CDR3 is TGTGCCAGCAGTCCTCTGACAGGGGGCAGCTATGGCTACACCTTC. It codes for CASSPLTGGSYGYTF.

This rearrangement joins TRBV25-1 to TRBJ1-2, with D perhaps TRBD1 (5 bases). Trimming cost V 1 base and J 5 bases, with 11 bases left between them. The CDR3 runs to 14 residues. The germline gives CDR1 MGHDK, CDR2 SYGVNS. CDR3 coding DNA: TGTGCCAGCAGTGAATTCGACAGACCTTATGGCTACACCTTC. Protein product: CASSEFDRPYGYTF.

The chain is built from TRBV7-8 and TRBJ2-1, with TRBD2 identical over 8 bases. Per germline, CDR1 SGHVS and CDR2 FQNEAQ. The CDR3 has 14 residues. The trim removed 2 bases at V and 8 bases at J, leaving 5 bases unmatched. The DNA for the CDR3 is TGTGCCAGCAGCTTACGGGGGGGCAGGGATGAGCAGTTCTTC. Its translation: CASSLRGGRDEQFF.

The chain has TRBV18 and TRBJ1-2, with no clear D. Trimming cost V 4 bases and J 8 bases, with 20 bases left between them. Germline CDR1 and CDR2: KGHSH and LQKENI. This CDR3 is 15 amino acids long. CDR3 in amino acids: CASSLDSAQLIGYTF. CDR3 nucleotides: TGTGCCAGCTCACTAGATAGCGCCCAGCTGATCGGCTACACCTTC. The full variable domain, in which reference TRBV18 and TRBJ1-2 provide the parts outside the CDR3, is NAGVMQNPRHLVRRRGQEARLRCSPMKGHSHVYWYRQLPEEGLKFMVYLQKENIIDESGMPKERFSAEFPKEGPSILRIQQVVRGDSAAYFCASSLDSAQLIGYTFGSGTRLTVV.

This chain joins TRBV5-1 and TRBJ2-7; possibly TRBD2 for D (5 bases). The CDR3 is made up of 12 amino acids. The ends were cut back, 3 bases at V and 7 bases at J, with 11 bases in the middle. In germline, CDR1 is SGHRS, CDR2 YFSETQ. CDR3 region: CASSSLGREQYF. The CDR3, as DNA: TGCGCCAGCAGCTCACTAGGTCGAGAGCAGTACTTC.

V usage is TRBV6-5 and J usage is TRBJ2-3; D gene unclear. Germline CDR1 and CDR2: MNHEY and SVGAGI. This CDR3 region has 14 residues. The V gene lost 7 bases and the J gene lost 4 bases, with 15 bases spanning the gap. CDR3 residues: CASIPGRSADTQYF. The CDR3 DNA sequence: TGTGCCAGCATTCCTGGCAGGTCAGCAGATACGCAGTATTTT.

This chain uses TRBV7-9 with TRBJ2-7; D gene unclear. The CDR3 covers 14 residues. V lost 0 bases and J lost 5, with 11 bases in between. CDR1 is SEHNR and CDR2 is FQNEAQ in the germline V gene (reference sequence). The CDR3 reads CASSLAQSQNEQYF. CDR3 nucleotide sequence: TGTGCCAGCAGCTTAGCACAGTCGCAGAACGAGCAGTACTTC. The full variable domain, completed using reference TRBV7-9 and TRBJ2-7, is DTGVSQNPRHKITKRGQNVTFRCDPISEHNRLYWYRQTLGQGPEFLTYFQNEAQLEKSRLLSDRFSAERPKGSFSTLEIQRTEQGDSAMYLCASSLAQSQNEQYFGPGTRLTVT.

The CDR3 nucleotides are TGCGCCAGCAGCCGAGAGCCCCCCGCACAGGGGAACACTGAAGCTTTCTTT. It is translated as CASSREPPAQGNTEAFF. This chain links TRBV5-1 with TRBJ1-1, with D possibly being TRBD1 (6 bases). Germline CDR1 and CDR2: SGHRS and YFSETQ. The V end lost 4 bases, the J end lost 1 base, and 20 bases lay between the germline ends. The CDR3 has 17 residues.

The DNA of the CDR3 is TGTGCCAGCTCAGAGCGGTTGACAGGCCAGCGTTACGAGCAGTACTTC. Protein product: CASSERLTGQRYEQYF. This chain uses TRBV18 with TRBJ2-7; maybe TRBD1 (6 bases). Germline-derived CDR1 and CDR2 are KGHSH and LQKENI. CDR3 length equals 16 residues. Trimming shortened V by 5 bases and J by 4 bases, and 21 bases separated the two germline ends.

This clone was found once. The rearrangement uses TRBV20-1 and TRBJ2-1, with 9 bases that match TRBD2. The V gene's germline CDR1 is DFQATT and CDR2 SNEGSKA (reference sequence). CDR3 size: 14 residues. Trimming cost V 3 bases and J 8 bases; bases outside gene matches: 8. The CDR3 region is CSASHGRGGDEQFF. CDR3 in DNA: TGCAGTGCTAGTCATGGGCGCGGGGGGGATGAGCAGTTCTTC.

This clone was picked up a small number of times. This chain links TRBV2 with TRBJ2-3, with 7 bases lining up with TRBD1. The V gene end was trimmed by 4 bases and the J gene end by 0 bases; junction bases not matched to a gene: 10. This CDR3 is 17 amino acids long. In germline, CDR1 is SNHLY, CDR2 FYNNEI. The CDR3 loop reads CASSGAVGTVSTDTQYF. The DNA for the CDR3 is TGTGCCAGCAGTGGGGCAGTGGGGACAGTTAGCACAGATACGCAGTATTTT.

The V and J genes are TRBV19 and TRBJ1-2; 7 bases map to TRBD1. The V segment lost 7 bases and the J segment 7 bases; nucleotides outside the gene matches: 15. Germline-derived CDR1 and CDR2 are LNHDA and SQIVND (reference sequence). CDR3 length: 15 amino acids. The CDR3 is CASTSLTGSESGYTF. CDR3 bases: TGTGCCAGTACCTCCTTGACAGGGTCGGAAAGTGGCTACACCTTC.

The genes are TRBV7-2 and TRBJ2-3; D is perhaps TRBD2 (6 bases). The germline V and J ends were trimmed by 4 bases and 9 bases, with 20 bases remaining between them. Germline CDR1 reads SGHTA; CDR2 reads FQGNSA. The CDR3 has 15 residues. The CDR3 DNA follows: TGTGCCAGCAGCTCCGACATTCTGCGGGGAGGAACGCAGTATTTT. Translation: CASSSDILRGGTQYF.